Presented here are 9 T cell receptor beta chains from one specimen sequenced in a study of identical twins. TCRdb processed the 5' RACE reads anew with MiXCR; each CDR3 protein has one entry. Of 1.5 million to 2 million distinct CDR3 sequences in the sample, about 32% were seen once. Sequenced input: cord blood. The origin of the receptors is a newborn girl in good health.

This clonotype was counted between two and nine times. CDR3 DNA: TGTGCCATCCGAGACAGGGTCAGCACAGATACGCAGTATTTT. Translating it yields CAIRDRVSTDTQYF. V gene TRBV2 combines with J gene TRBJ2-3; 7 bases fit TRBD1. Per the germline V gene, CDR1 is SNHLY and CDR2 is FYNNEI. This CDR3 has 14 residues. J gave up 0 bases and V 10 bases, and 7 bases lay outside the gene matches.

This clonotype was seen a handful of times. The chain combines TRBV27 with TRBJ1-1; D call uncertain. The CDR3 extends over 15 amino acids. Trimming removed 5 bases from V and 0 bases from J, with 13 bases in between. Germline CDR1 MNHEY, CDR2 SMNVEV (reference sequence). CDR3 in amino acids: CASSPRHGMNTEAFF. In DNA, the CDR3 is TGTGCCAGCAGTCCGCGACATGGGATGAACACTGAAGCTTTCTTT.

This clonotype was seen a few times. This rearrangement joins TRBV20-1 to TRBJ2-3; TRBD1 or TRBD2 may be the D gene (6 bases each). Germline V lookup: CDR1 DFQATT, CDR2 SNEGSKA (reference sequence). This CDR3 spans 13 amino acids. V lost 3 bases to trimming and J lost 6 bases, with 13 bases between them. Written as DNA, the CDR3 is TGCAGTGCTAGCGTAGGGGGGATTGATACGCAGTATTTT. Translated, it gives CSASVGGIDTQYF.

This clonotype was picked up many times. The genes are TRBV28 and TRBJ2-7; D may be TRBD1 (5 bases). CDR1 is MDHEN, CDR2 SYDVKM, per germline. V was shortened by 8 bases and J by 3 bases, with 8 bases between the two germline ends. The CDR3 runs to 11 residues. The CDR3 DNA follows: TGTGCCAGCGGGGCCCTCTACGAGCAGTACTTC. Protein sequence: CASGALYEQYF. The whole variable domain, remainder taken from reference TRBV28 and TRBJ2-7, is DVKVTQSSRYLVKRTGEKVFLECVQDMDHENMFWYRQDPGLGLRLIYFSYDVKMKEKGDIPEGYSVSREKKERFSLILESASTNQTSMYLCASGALYEQYFGPGTRLTVT.

A word on this clonotype: A much larger clone lies a single base off, so this may be a read error. This CDR3 reads CASSLGSPNYVYTF. The DNA of the CDR3 is TGTGCCAGCAGTTTAGGGTCTCCAAACTATGTCTACACCTTC. The V and J genes are TRBV12-3 or TRBV12-4 and TRBJ1-2, with no clear D. CDR3 length: 14 residues.

This clonotype occurred many times. V gene TRBV7-9 combines with J gene TRBJ1-2; D is perhaps TRBD1 (5 bases). The CDR3 runs 14 residues. The V end was cut by 5 bases, the J end by 0 bases, with 10 bases between. Germline-derived CDR1 and CDR2 are SEHNR and FQNEAQ (reference sequence). This CDR3 reads CASSGTGPNYGYTF. The DNA of the CDR3 is TGTGCCAGCAGCGGAACAGGCCCTAACTATGGCTACACCTTC.

This clonotype appeared a few times. The genes are TRBV4-2 and TRBJ2-7; the D gene is possibly TRBD2 (6 bases). Germline-derived CDR1 and CDR2 are LGHNA and YNFKEQ. This CDR3 has 16 residues. Trimming took off 4 bases at V and 5 bases at J, with 21 bases between the two ends. The CDR3, as DNA: TGTGCCAGCAGCCCCCCGGGGGAGCGGGCCCCCCACGAGCAGTACTTC. It is translated as CASSPPGERAPHEQYF.

V usage is TRBV15 and J usage is TRBJ2-4, with 9 bases aligning to TRBD2. The end of the DNA fits TRBJ2-7 better, so the J call may be wrong. Germline V gene data show CDR1 as LNHNV and CDR2 as YYDKDF (reference sequence). The CDR3 is 15 residues long. The CDR3 reads CATSRDLAGTYEQYF. The CDR3 nucleotides are TGTGCCACCAGCAGAGATCTAGCGGGAACCTACGAGCAGTACTTC.

The chain combines TRBV27 with TRBJ2-7, with D possibly TRBD2 on 6 matching bases. Germline loops: CDR1 MNHEY, CDR2 SMNVEV (reference sequence). CDR3 length: 15 residues. Trimming stripped 0 bases from V and 9 bases from J, with 18 bases between. The CDR3 coding sequence is TGTGCCAGCAGTTTATCGAACGGTAGCGGTTCACGGCAGTACTTC. Translation gives CASSLSNGSGSRQYF.